This TCR beta chain emerged from a study of cytomegalovirus exposure and HLA in healthy donors. Study-wide context: The same platform was used for the approximately 120 validation repertoires as for the 666 first-cohort repertoires, as reported in a later analysis. Overall study findings and caveats: Among TCR sequences, most were rare, though some public TCRs appeared in many donors. The study recorded more than 150 TCR beta chains that were cytomegalovirus-associated.

The protocol was immunoSEQ multiplex PCR, while the TCRdb copy is restricted to in-frame clones and leaves out a portion. The sample consists of over 150,000 clones, approximately 96% of them appearing once. Germline-derived CDR1 and CDR2 are LNHDA and SQIVND (reference sequence). The CDR3 length is 15 residues. J lost 2 bases, V lost 7 bases, and 7 bases had no gene match. The count of this clone is one. Its specificity is unknown. The sequenced material came from PBMCs. This rearrangement joins TRBV19 to TRBJ2-2, with 7 bases that match TRBD2. This sequence originates from a young woman in good health and CMV-seronegative. CDR3 amino acids: CASTPTSYNTGELFF. Here the CDR3 DNA reads TGTGCCAGTACCCCGACTAGCTACAACACCGGGGAGCTGTTTTTT.